This passage covers 10 T cell receptor beta chains from one sample sequenced in a study of T-cell memory formation after mild COVID-19. TCRdb reprocessed the 5' RACE reads with MiXCR, giving one entry per CDR3 protein. The sample has approximately 290,000 distinct CDR3 sequences, 8.2% seen once. The specimen was PBMCs or a T cell subset sorted from them (not recorded which). The receptor set was obtained from a man aged 18 to 29 who had mild COVID-19 (a few samples of this study predate the infection). Cell type and time point are not known.

J is TRBJ1-4 and V is TRBV28; D remains ambiguous. Germline loops: CDR1 MDHEN, CDR2 SYDVKM. The germline V and J ends were trimmed by 10 bases and 3 bases, with 18 bases remaining between them. The CDR3 runs to 15 residues. The DNA for the CDR3 is TGTGCCACCGCACCTCCCGGATTTGCTAATGAAAAACTGTTTTTT. Protein product: CATAPPGFANEKLFF.

The table lists this clonotype with a few counts. The chain uses TRBV6-5 and TRBJ1-2, with 7 bases identical to TRBD1. Germline CDR1 reads MNHEY; CDR2 reads SVGAGI. The ends lost 4 bases at V and 4 bases at J; junction bases unmatched: 6. The CDR3 totals 14 residues. The CDR3 protein is CASSSRDSFYGYTF. CDR3 sequence (DNA): TGTGCCAGCAGTTCCCGGGACAGCTTCTATGGCTACACCTTC.

The DNA for the CDR3 is TGTGCCAGCGGACGGGGAGCGGAAGAGACCCAGTACTTC. This codes for CASGRGAEETQYF. The chain has TRBV12-3 or TRBV12-4 and TRBJ2-5; D may be TRBD2 (5 bases). This CDR3 comprises 13 residues. V lost 8 bases, J lost 3 bases, and 13 bases lay in between.

The rearrangement joins TRBV5-1 to TRBJ2-2; a weak D match, TRBD1 (6 bases). The CDR3 is made up of 14 amino acids. Between the trimmed V and J ends, which lost 4 bases and 5 bases, there was a span of 12 bases. Germline-derived CDR1 and CDR2 are SGHRS and YFSETQ. The CDR3 spells CASSLGAGTGELFF. The CDR3 DNA follows: TGCGCCAGCAGCCTGGGGGCCGGGACCGGGGAGCTGTTTTTT.

This clonotype was counted between two and nine times. The rearrangement links TRBV7-6 to TRBJ1-2, with 8 bases matching TRBD1. Trimming cost V 4 bases and J 3 bases; bases outside gene matches: 10. CDR3 length: 16 amino acids. CDR1 is SGHVS, CDR2 FNYEAQ, per germline. The CDR3 is CASSSHYRGSHYGYTF. The DNA of the CDR3 is TGTGCCAGCAGCTCCCATTACAGGGGGAGTCACTATGGCTACACCTTC.

This clonotype was seen repeatedly, ten times or more. The V and J genes are TRBV19 and TRBJ1-1; the D gene is possibly TRBD1 (6 bases). From germline, CDR1 is LNHDA and CDR2 SQIVND (reference sequence). The CDR3 consists of 13 residues. Trimming shortened V by 3 bases and J by 3 bases, and 8 bases separated the two germline ends. The chain's CDR3 is CASSIEGDTEAFF. DNA for the CDR3: TGTGCCAGTAGTATCGAGGGGGACACTGAAGCTTTCTTT.

The chain links TRBV7-3 to TRBJ1-1; a weak D match, TRBD1 (6 bases). Trimming left V 2 bases short and J 0 bases short, with 10 bases between. The germline V gene has CDR1 SGHTA and CDR2 FQGTGA. There are 15 residues in the CDR3. The CDR3 bases are TGTGCCAGCAGCTTATACGGGGGCTTGAACACTGAAGCTTTCTTT. Its protein product is CASSLYGGLNTEAFF.

This clonotype was seen a few times. The genes are TRBV24-1 and TRBJ2-2; D call uncertain. V lost 2 bases and J lost 5, with 5 bases in between. Germline CDR1 reads KGHDR; CDR2 reads SFDVKD. This CDR3 spans 13 amino acids. The CDR3 protein is CATSDYGTGELFF. CDR3 sequence (DNA): TGTGCCACCAGTGATTACGGGACCGGGGAGCTGTTTTTT.

DNA of the CDR3: TGTGCCAGCAGTTTATTCGGCACAGGGGGCACTGAAGCTTTCTTT. Protein sequence: CASSLFGTGGTEAFF. This rearrangement joins TRBV27 to TRBJ1-1; 8 bases are shared with TRBD1. Germline trimming cut 1 base from V and 4 bases from J; bases unmatched to any gene: 5. Germline lookup yields CDR1 MNHEY and CDR2 SMNVEV (reference sequence). The CDR3 runs to 15 residues.

This clonotype was seen only a few times. CDR3 nucleotide sequence: TGTGCCAGCAGTGCGACAGGGATCAATCAGCCCCAGCATTTT. The encoded protein is CASSATGINQPQHF. This chain joins TRBV6-1 and TRBJ1-5, with 7 bases that match TRBD1. The ends lost 4 bases at V and 3 bases at J; junction bases unmatched: 3. This CDR3 has 14 residues. The germline V gene encodes CDR1 MNHNS and CDR2 SASEGT.